These 14 T cell receptor beta chains came from one sample sequenced in a study of identical twins. TCRdb recomputed calls from the 5' RACE reads with MiXCR, one row per CDR3 protein. The data hold nearly 200,000 distinct CDR3 sequences, with 15% observed a single time. Separately, the same data were catalogued under a study of T cells expressing NK-cell markers.

The sample consisted of CD8+ T cells sorted from blood. The receptor set was obtained from a woman aged 18 to 35 in good health.

The chain recombines TRBV7-2 with TRBJ2-2; 10 nucleotides agree with TRBD2. CDR1 and CDR2 (germline): SGHTA, FQGNSA. Trimming cost V 1 base and J 6 bases; bases outside gene matches: 2. This CDR3 region has 15 residues. CDR3 bases: TGTGCCAGCAGCTTAGACCTAGCGGGAGCCGGGGAGCTGTTTTTT. Protein sequence: CASSLDLAGAGELFF.

DNA for the CDR3: TGTGCCAGCAGCGAGACGGGACAGGTTTACTACGAGCAGTACTTC. Protein: CASSETGQVYYEQYF. This chain links TRBV7-8 with TRBJ2-7, with 8 bases identical to TRBD1. Germline lookup yields CDR1 SGHVS and CDR2 FQNEAQ. V lost 5 bases to trimming and J lost 3 bases; unmatched junction nucleotides: 9. CDR3 size: 15 residues.

The chain is built from TRBV7-8 and TRBJ2-7; D might be TRBD1 (6 bases). CDR1 is SGHVS, CDR2 FQNEAQ, per germline. Trimming took off 1 base at V and 5 bases at J, with 15 bases between the two ends. This CDR3 is built from 15 residues. The CDR3 is CASSLGAQGRHEQYF. The CDR3 DNA reads TGTGCCAGCAGCTTAGGGGCACAGGGAAGGCACGAGCAGTACTTC.

This rearrangement joins TRBV12-3 or TRBV12-4 to TRBJ2-3; the D is unclear. The length of the CDR3 is 14 residues. V shed 3 bases and J shed 2 bases, with 9 bases lying between them. CDR3 nucleotides: TGTGCCAGCAGTTTGGCGACCACCACAGATACGCAGTATTTT. Its translation: CASSLATTTDTQYF.

This clonotype was seen a handful of times. This chain joins TRBV15 and TRBJ2-1; maybe TRBD1 (6 bases). Deletions cut 1 base from V and 8 bases from J, with 15 bases between. CDR3 length equals 15 residues. Germline assignment: CDR1 LNHNV and CDR2 YYDKDF (reference sequence). CDR3 in DNA: TGTGCCACCAGCAGAGGTACTAGGGGGTTCGATGAGCAGTTCTTC. It specifies CATSRGTRGFDEQFF.

This sequence joins TRBV2 and TRBJ2-7; 9 nucleotides align to TRBD2. This CDR3 is 16 amino acids long. Looked up from germline, CDR1 is SNHLY and CDR2 is FYNNEI. V dropped 6 bases and J dropped 7; count of bases not matched to a gene: 16. CDR3 sequence: CASRILLAGSPREQYF. The CDR3 nucleotides read TGTGCCAGCAGAATTCTCCTAGCGGGATCCCCCCGGGAGCAGTACTTC.

The V call is TRBV9, the J call TRBJ2-1; 7 nucleotides line up with TRBD2. The germline CDR1 and CDR2 sequences are SGDLS and YYNGEE. The CDR3 extends over 13 amino acids. The junction had 2 bases not matched to a gene; V was cut back by 0 bases and J by 8 bases. The DNA for the CDR3 is TGTGCCAGCAGCGTAGGTGGGGGGGATGAGCAGTTCTTC. Its protein is CASSVGGGDEQFF. The full variable domain, in which reference TRBV9 and TRBJ2-1 provide the parts outside the CDR3, is DSGVTQTPKHLITATGQRVTLRCSPRSGDLSVYWYQQSLDQGLQFLIQYYNGEERAKGNILERFSAQQFPDLHSELNLSSLELGDSALYFCASSVGGGDEQFFGPGTRLTVL.

The gene calls are TRBV27 and TRBJ2-1; TRBD1 matches 11 bases. CDR1 is MNHEY and CDR2 is SMNVEV in the germline V gene (reference sequence). The CDR3 has 16 amino acids. V lost 7 bases, J lost 6 bases, and 11 bases stayed unmatched. The CDR3 DNA reads TGTGCCAGCACCCGGACAGGGGGCTTAGGGGCCAATGAGCAGTTCTTC. Amino acid sequence: CASTRTGGLGANEQFF.

This clonotype was recorded a few times. J is TRBJ2-2 and V is TRBV7-2; possible D gene TRBD2, 5 bases. V lost 3 bases and J lost 4, with 6 bases in between. The CDR3 has 13 amino acids. CDR1 and CDR2 (germline): SGHTA, FQGNSA. The CDR3 is CASSFAGTGELFF. As DNA, the CDR3 is TGTGCCAGCAGCTTTGCGGGCACCGGGGAGCTGTTTTTT. The full variable domain, rest sourced from reference TRBV7-2 and TRBJ2-2, is GAGVSQSPSNKVTEKGKDVELRCDPISGHTALYWYRQSLGQGLEFLIYFQGNSAPDKSGLPSDRFSAERTGGSVSTLTIQRTQQEDSAVYLCASSFAGTGELFFGEGSRLTVL.

This clonotype was seen more than once but under ten times. The CDR3 sequence is CATSDSDNYGYTF. CDR3 nucleotide sequence: TGTGCCACCAGTGACTCTGACAACTATGGCTACACCTTC. The V and J genes are TRBV24-1 and TRBJ1-2; D remains ambiguous. The CDR3 contains 13 residues. Germline V gene data show CDR1 as KGHDR and CDR2 as SFDVKD. Trimming took 4 bases from V and 2 from J, leaving 7 bases between them.

V is TRBV10-2 and J is TRBJ2-2, with D possibly matching TRBD2 (7 bases). Germline CDR1 reads WSHSY; CDR2 reads SAAADI. The CDR3 runs to 17 residues. With 5 bases removed from V and 3 bases from J, the gap between germline ends came to 19 bases. DNA of the CDR3: TGCGCCAGCAGTCCCGTGGGGGGGGCCCTTTACACCGGGGAGCTGTTTTTT. This translates into CASSPVGGALYTGELFF.

The rearrangement uses TRBV15 and TRBJ2-2, with 7 bases identical to TRBD1. Germline values: CDR1 LNHNV, CDR2 YYDKDF (reference sequence). CDR3 length: 13 amino acids. V was pared by 4 bases and J by 6 bases, with 2 bases of the junction left unmatched. The chain's CDR3 is CATSTDRAGELFF. The CDR3 DNA sequence: TGTGCCACCAGCACAGACAGGGCCGGGGAGCTGTTTTTT.

This clonotype appeared many times. The gene calls are TRBV12-3 or TRBV12-4 and TRBJ2-7, with D unclear. The germline V and J ends were trimmed by 5 bases and 2 bases, with 4 bases remaining between them. The CDR3 length is 11 residues. The CDR3: CASSATYEQYF. CDR3 coding DNA: TGTGCCAGCAGTGCCACCTACGAGCAGTACTTC.

This clonotype has more than one count but fewer than ten. The J gene is TRBJ1-5, the V gene TRBV6-1; no reliable D call. The CDR3 sequence is 13 residues long. V gave up 3 bases and J gave up 1 base, with 4 bases separating them. Germline CDR1 MNHNS, CDR2 SASEGT. The CDR3 DNA reads TGTGCCAGCAGTGACTACAGCAATCAGCCCCAGCATTTT. This sequence encodes CASSDYSNQPQHF.